The 32 T cell receptor beta chains given below trace back to one sample, sequenced in a study of T cells in Graves' hyperthyroidism and ophthalmopathy. TCR beta CDR3 regions were amplified from RNA transcripts. HTBI primers were used for first-round RT-PCR of the TCR CDR3. TCRdb independently ran MiXCR on the multiplex PCR reads; one entry per CDR3 protein. This sample has 540,000 or so distinct CDR3 sequences, with 15% to 18% found just once. Sequences were obtained from blood. The receptor set was obtained from a woman in her twenties or thirties with Graves' hyperthyroidism.

This clonotype occurred many times. V is TRBV6-1 and J is TRBJ2-1; 13 positions match TRBD2. This CDR3 contains 17 residues. The ends lost 2 bases at V and 8 bases at J; junction bases unmatched: 9. CDR1 and CDR2 (germline): MNHNS, SASEGT. CDR3 residues: CASSERAGTSGTDEQFF. The CDR3 DNA follows: TGTGCCAGCAGTGAAAGGGCCGGGACTAGCGGGACCGATGAGCAGTTCTTC.

This clonotype was counted only a few times. The chain has TRBV27 and TRBJ2-2, with 8 positions matching TRBD1. The ends lost 3 bases at V and 5 bases at J; junction bases unmatched: 5. Germline values: CDR1 MNHEY, CDR2 SMNVEV (reference sequence). The length of the CDR3 is 15 residues. The DNA for the CDR3 is TGTGCCAGCAGTTTCCAAACAGGGGGAACCGGGGAGCTGTTTTTT. Amino acids: CASSFQTGGTGELFF.

Many counts were recorded for this clonotype. The chain couples TRBV30 to TRBJ2-1, with D perhaps TRBD1 or TRBD2 (5 bases each). The CDR3 is 10 amino acids. The V gene lost 3 bases and the J gene lost 10 bases, with 7 bases spanning the gap. Per the germline V gene, CDR1 is GTSNPN and CDR2 is SVGIG (reference sequence). In DNA form, the CDR3 reads TGTGCCTGGAGGGGGGTCGAGCAGTTCTTC. It specifies CAWRGVEQFF.

This rearrangement joins TRBV9 to TRBJ2-1; TRBD2 agrees at 8 bases. J gave up 1 base and V 0 bases, and 6 bases lay outside the gene matches. The CDR3 totals 17 residues. Germline-derived CDR1 and CDR2 are SGDLS and YYNGEE. CDR3 DNA: TGTGCCAGCAGCGTAGGTAGCGGGAAGGGGTCCTACAATGAGCAGTTCTTC. It translates to CASSVGSGKGSYNEQFF. Supplemented by reference TRBV9 and TRBJ2-1, the full variable domain reads DSGVTQTPKHLITATGQRVTLRCSPRSGDLSVYWYQQSLDQGLQFLIQYYNGEERAKGNILERFSAQQFPDLHSELNLSSLELGDSALYFCASSVGSGKGSYNEQFFGPGTRLTVL.

This clonotype was found many times. The rearrangement uses TRBV7-2 and TRBJ2-7, with 8 bases that match TRBD2. CDR1 and CDR2 (germline): SGHTA, FQGNSA. The CDR3 consists of 15 residues. V lost 2 bases and J lost 3; bases outside the gene matches: 6. In DNA, the CDR3 is TGTGCCAGCAGCTTAACTCCCGGGACTAGCTACGAGCAGTACTTC. This sequence encodes CASSLTPGTSYEQYF.

The sample holds many counts of this clonotype. The chain uses TRBV7-7 and TRBJ2-1, with 13 bases lining up with TRBD2. The germline V gene encodes CDR1 SSHAT and CDR2 FNYEAQ (reference sequence). The CDR3 is 20 residues long. Germline trimming cut 1 base from V and 5 bases from J; bases unmatched to any gene: 14. The CDR3 DNA reads as TGTGCCAGCAGCTTAGGGTCCGGGACTAGCGGGACCACGAACCACAATGAGCAGTTCTTC. It specifies CASSLGSGTSGTTNHNEQFF. Drawing the rest from reference TRBV7-7 and TRBJ2-1, the complete variable domain is GAGVSQSPRYKVTKRGQDVTLRCDPISSHATLYWYQQALGQGPEFLTYFNYEAQPDKSGLPSDRFSAERPEGSISTLTIQRTEQRDSAMYRCASSLGSGTSGTTNHNEQFFGPGTRLTVL.

This clonotype was observed a handful of times. The chain couples TRBV28 to TRBJ1-1; D is ambiguous. CDR1 is MDHEN and CDR2 is SYDVKM in the germline V gene. This CDR3 region has 14 residues. The germline V and J ends were trimmed by 8 bases and 6 bases, with 19 bases remaining between them. The CDR3 spells CASRERRPAAEAFF. Written as DNA, the CDR3 is TGTGCCAGCCGGGAGCGGCGACCCGCCGCTGAAGCTTTCTTT.

V gene TRBV6-2 or TRBV6-3 combines with J gene TRBJ2-3; TRBD2 matches at 12 bases. Trimming took 7 bases from V and 4 from J; bases not matched to a gene: 3. The CDR3 sequence is 14 residues long. Germline CDR1 reads MNHEY; CDR2 reads SVGEGT. The CDR3 sequence: CASMGLAGPDTQYF. The CDR3 DNA reads TGTGCCAGCATGGGACTAGCGGGTCCAGATACGCAGTATTTT.

This clonotype was detected a few times. The CDR3 loop is CATSRVLGYTDTQYF. The CDR3 nucleotides are TGTGCCACCAGCAGAGTTCTGGGCTACACAGATACGCAGTATTTT. The chain carries TRBV15 and TRBJ2-3; D ambiguous. The CDR3 extends over 15 amino acids. V was shortened by 1 base and J by 2 bases, with 10 bases between the two germline ends. Looked up from germline, CDR1 is LNHNV and CDR2 is YYDKDF (reference sequence).

This clonotype was detected ten times or more. This sequence joins TRBV7-9 and TRBJ2-1; TRBD1 agrees at 9 bases. Per the germline V gene, CDR1 is SEHNR and CDR2 is FQNEAQ (reference sequence). There are 20 residues in the CDR3. With V trimmed by 4 bases and J by 2 bases, 18 bases remained unmatched. Here the CDR3 reads CASSSWEVFRDRVPYNEQFF. The CDR3 DNA sequence: TGTGCCAGCAGCTCTTGGGAGGTTTTCAGGGACAGGGTGCCCTACAATGAGCAGTTCTTC.

The chain combines TRBV27 with TRBJ2-7, with TRBD2 identical over 12 bases. The junction had 4 bases not matched to a gene; V was cut back by 2 bases and J by 2 bases. Germline values: CDR1 MNHEY, CDR2 SMNVEV (reference sequence). CDR3 length: 16 residues. The CDR3 loop reads CASSLKTSGSTYEQYF. The CDR3 region has the DNA TGTGCCAGCAGTTTAAAGACTAGCGGGAGTACCTACGAGCAGTACTTC.

The table lists this clonotype with a count of one. The chain uses TRBV2 and TRBJ2-5, with 10 bases fitting TRBD2. This CDR3 contains 16 residues. V trimming: 2 bases; J trimming: 5 bases; junction bases outside the gene matches: 8. Germline CDR1 SNHLY, CDR2 FYNNEI. DNA for the CDR3: TGTGCCAGCAGTGAACCCCCAGCGGGGGGGGGGGAGACCCAGTACTTC. It translates to CASSEPPAGGGETQYF. Drawing the rest from reference TRBV2 and TRBJ2-5, the complete variable domain is EPEVTQTPSHQVTQMGQEVILRCVPISNHLYFYWYRQILGQKVEFLVSFYNNEISEKSEIFDDQFSVERPDGSNFTLKIRSTKLEDSAMYFCASSEPPAGGGETQYFGPGTRLLVL.

Many counts were recorded for this clonotype. The genes are TRBV2 and TRBJ2-7; D uncertain. The V gene lost 2 bases and the J gene lost 1 base, with 12 bases spanning the gap. CDR1 SNHLY and CDR2 FYNNEI come from the germline V gene. The CDR3 sequence is 15 residues long. Here the CDR3 DNA reads TGTGCCAGCAGTGAATCGATGGTAATTTCCTACGAGCAGTACTTC. Its protein product is CASSESMVISYEQYF.

Only a few counts were recorded for this clonotype. V usage is TRBV10-3 and J usage is TRBJ2-5; a possible D gene is TRBD1 (6 bases). This CDR3 is 13 amino acids long. Germline V CDR1 and CDR2: ENHRY, SYGVKD. V was clipped by 7 bases and J by 5 bases, with 14 bases between them. CDR3 sequence (DNA): TGTGCCATCACCGAGGATCAGGGGGAGACCCAGTACTTC. As protein: CAITEDQGETQYF.

The genes are TRBV4-1 and TRBJ2-7; D may be TRBD2 (6 bases). This CDR3 spans 15 amino acids. Per germline, CDR1 MGHRA and CDR2 YSYEKL. V was pared by 4 bases and J by 1 base, with 14 bases between. The CDR3 sequence: CASSLVEGLSYEQYF. In nucleotides, the CDR3 is TGCGCCAGCAGCCTGGTGGAGGGTTTGTCCTACGAGCAGTACTTC.

This clonotype was found many times. The chain links TRBV12-3 or TRBV12-4 to TRBJ2-5; D unclear. V lost 3 bases, J lost 4 bases, and 6 bases lay in between. This CDR3 contains 12 residues. CDR3 amino acids: CASSFVGETQYF. CDR3 nucleotides: TGTGCCAGCAGTTTCGTTGGAGAGACCCAGTACTTC.

Details on this clonotype: One end of the junction varies from germline; a read error may be responsible. The chain uses TRBV7-3 and TRBJ1-1; D is ambiguous. CDR3 size: 13 residues. Germline CDR1 is SGHTA and CDR2 is FQGTGA. CDR3 in amino acids: CASRLQQNTEASF. The CDR3 DNA is TGTGCCAGCCGCTTACAACAGAACACTGAAGCTTCCTTT.

This clonotype has a handful of counts. The chain employs TRBV5-1 and TRBJ1-4; maybe TRBD1 (5 bases). Trimming shortened V by 4 bases and J by 7 bases, and 20 bases separated the two germline ends. This CDR3 is 16 amino acids long. Germline assignment: CDR1 SGHRS and CDR2 YFSETQ. The CDR3 region has the DNA TGCGCCAGCAGCATCCGGGACCCCGCGGAGGGTGAAAAACTGTTTTTT. Translating it yields CASSIRDPAEGEKLFF.

This clonotype came up a few times. One junction end does not reproduce the germline sequence, and a read error may be involved. This sequence joins TRBV14 and TRBJ1-1, with TRBD1 matching 9 bases. This CDR3 has 17 amino acids. Germline V gives CDR1 SGHDN, CDR2 FVKESK. In DNA, the CDR3 is TGTACCAGCAGCCACAGGACAGGGGTTCTTGGGAACACTGAAGCTTTCTTT. Amino acids: CTSSHRTGVLGNTEAFF.

This clonotype was observed a handful of times. The chain is built from TRBV7-2 and TRBJ2-7, with D maybe TRBD1 (6 bases). With 3 bases removed from V and 2 bases from J, the gap between germline ends came to 14 bases. CDR3 size: 15 residues. Germline values: CDR1 SGHTA, CDR2 FQGNSA. The CDR3 bases are TGTGCCAGCAGCTTTAAGACAGGTGGTACCTACGAGCAGTACTTC. As protein: CASSFKTGGTYEQYF.

The V gene is TRBV20-1, the J gene TRBJ2-7, with TRBD2 matching 11 bases. V dropped 3 bases and J dropped 3; count of bases not matched to a gene: 4. Germline CDR1 and CDR2: DFQATT and SNEGSKA (reference sequence). The CDR3 sequence is 14 residues long. The CDR3 reads CSARGLAEHYEQYF. The CDR3 DNA is TGCAGTGCTAGGGGACTAGCGGAGCACTACGAGCAGTACTTC.

This clonotype was seen ten or more times. J is TRBJ2-7 and V is TRBV10-3, with a weak D call TRBD1 (6 bases). V shed 3 bases and J shed 2 bases, with 14 bases lying between them. Germline-derived CDR1 and CDR2 are ENHRY and SYGVKD. CDR3 length: 15 amino acids. CDR3 residues: CAISDLRTETYEQYF. In DNA form, the CDR3 reads TGTGCCATCAGTGACCTAAGGACAGAGACCTACGAGCAGTACTTC.

This clonotype was detected many times. The V gene is TRBV29-1, the J gene TRBJ1-1; 7 positions agree with TRBD1. Germline loops: CDR1 SQVTM, CDR2 ANQGSEA. V shed 7 bases, J shed 1 base, and the junction held 6 bases outside the gene matches. The CDR3 is made up of 13 amino acids. The CDR3 DNA reads TGCAGCGGCTACAGGGGAGGGAACACTGAAGCTTTCTTT. This encodes CSGYRGGNTEAFF.

This clonotype has just a few counts. The chain links TRBV7-2 to TRBJ2-1; 13 bases fit TRBD2. Germline values: CDR1 SGHTA, CDR2 FQGNSA. This CDR3 spans 17 amino acids. J gave up 4 bases and V 1 base, and 4 bases lay outside the gene matches. The CDR3 protein is CASSLELAGGAYNEQFF. The DNA of the CDR3 is TGTGCCAGCAGCTTAGAACTAGCGGGAGGGGCTTACAATGAGCAGTTCTTC.

Of note for this clonotype: Just one base apart from a much larger clone, this may be a read error. CDR3 protein: CASSTGPSSYGYTF. Here the CDR3 DNA reads TGTGCCAGCAGCACCGGGCCCAGCTCCTATGGCTACACCTTC. The V and J genes are TRBV12-3 or TRBV12-4 and TRBJ1-2; no reliable D call. This CDR3 comprises 14 residues. The germline V and J ends were trimmed by 6 bases and 4 bases, with 15 bases remaining between them.

The rearrangement uses TRBV14 and TRBJ2-7, with D perhaps assigned TRBD1 or TRBD2 (5 bases each). V was cut by 1 base and J by 8 bases, with 18 bases left in between. The CDR3 runs 15 residues. Germline CDR1 and CDR2: SGHDN and FVKESK. The CDR3 DNA follows: TGTGCCAGCAGCCAAGGGTCCATCGGATGGGGGAAGCAGTACTTC. Translating gives CASSQGSIGWGKQYF.

The sample holds many counts of this clonotype. The V and J genes are TRBV18 and TRBJ2-5, with 8 bases that match TRBD1. The junction had 2 bases not matched to a gene; V was cut back by 5 bases and J by 3 bases. The CDR3 is 13 amino acids. The V gene's germline CDR1 is KGHSH and CDR2 LQKENI. The CDR3 DNA reads as TGTGCCAGCTCAAAGGACAGGGAAGAGACCCAGTACTTC. It specifies CASSKDREETQYF. Full variable domain (outside the CDR3, taken from reference TRBV18 and TRBJ2-5): NAGVMQNPRHLVRRRGQEARLRCSPMKGHSHVYWYRQLPEEGLKFMVYLQKENIIDESGMPKERFSAEFPKEGPSILRIQQVVRGDSAAYFCASSKDREETQYFGPGTRLLVL.

This clonotype was counted many times. This sequence joins TRBV4-1 and TRBJ1-1, with D possibly matching TRBD1 (6 bases). CDR3 length: 17 amino acids. With 4 bases removed from V and 4 bases from J, the gap between germline ends came to 22 bases. CDR1 MGHRA and CDR2 YSYEKL come from the germline V gene. This CDR3 is CASSPGQLRVHGTEAFF. CDR3 nucleotides: TGCGCCAGCAGCCCTGGACAGCTAAGGGTCCATGGCACTGAAGCTTTCTTT.

The CDR3 nucleotides read TGTGCCAGCAGGCAGGGGGCAATGGACGAGCAGTACTTC. Translation gives CASRQGAMDEQYF. V and J are TRBV27 and TRBJ2-7, with 8 bases matching TRBD1. The length of the CDR3 is 13 residues. Unmatched junction bases numbered 6, after V lost 6 bases and J lost 5 bases. CDR1 and CDR2 (germline): MNHEY, SMNVEV (reference sequence).

The chain links TRBV4-3 to TRBJ1-1; 7 bases match TRBD1. Germline V gene lookup returns CDR1 LGHNA and CDR2 YSLEER. The V and J ends lost 4 bases and 4 bases, in that order; junction bases with no gene match: 12. CDR3 length equals 16 residues. The chain's CDR3 is CASSPSAGGGGTEAFF. The CDR3 nucleotides are TGCGCCAGCAGCCCGAGCGCAGGGGGAGGTGGCACTGAAGCTTTCTTT.

This clonotype has at least ten counts. The chain has TRBV7-8 and TRBJ2-7; a weak D match, TRBD1 (6 bases). CDR1 SGHVS and CDR2 FQNEAQ come from the germline V gene. CDR3 length: 15 residues. Trimming left V 2 bases short and J 2 bases short, with 13 bases between. The CDR3 DNA sequence: TGTGCCAGCAGCTTATGGACGACAGGAACCTACGAGCAGTACTTC. It codes for CASSLWTTGTYEQYF.

This clonotype was detected many times. J is TRBJ2-3 and V is TRBV2, with a possible D match to TRBD2 (6 bases). Germline lookup yields CDR1 SNHLY and CDR2 FYNNEI. This CDR3 contains 14 residues. V shed 10 bases and J shed 0 bases, with 14 bases lying between them. In DNA form, the CDR3 reads TGTGCCATCCTCTCAACTAGCAGCACAGATACGCAGTATTTT. Its protein is CAILSTSSTDTQYF.